Here is one TCR beta chain with its context. Its target is unknown. This sample was taken from a study of shared clonotypes between healthy human individuals. The study's findings and limits: The naive CD4 repertoires of several donors were compared, and roughly 5.1% of clonotypes were shared.

Repertoires were generated with immunoSEQ multiplex PCR, while TCRdb's copy carries only in-frame clones and drops some. Of over 150,000 clones listed, roughly 70% are singletons. The CDR3 runs 14 residues. Germline lookup yields CDR1 SGHDN and CDR2 FVKESK. V lost 1 base and J lost 4, with 7 bases in between. Donors included only healthy HIV-negative adults lacking recent acute infections or vaccinations. Sequencing used memory CD4+ T cells sorted from blood. Sample subset: CD45RA-negative fraction. This receptor was obtained from a man aged 25-45 years in good health. The chain has TRBV14 and TRBJ1-4; D not certain. CDR3 sequence: CASSQGLFNEKLFF. Here the CDR3 DNA reads TGTGCCAGCAGCCAAGGCCTTTTTAATGAAAAACTGTTTTTT. The whole variable domain, filled in from reference TRBV14 and TRBJ1-4, reads EAGVTQFPSHSVIEKGQTVTLRCDPISGHDNLYWYRRVMGKEIKFLLHFVKESKQDESGMPNNRFLAERTGGTYSTLKVQPAELEDSGVYFCASSQGLFNEKLFFGSGTQLSVL.